Presented here are 23 T cell receptor beta chains from one specimen sequenced in a study of chemoradiotherapy in HPV16-positive cancers. Only in-frame clones appear in the TCRdb table, and some are missing; sequencing was by immunoSEQ multiplex PCR. The sample records around 30,000 clones, approximately 88% being singletons. The source was blood, collected from a patient who underwent chemoradiotherapy. These receptor sequences come from a human donor with HPV-associated anogenital cancer.

V is TRBV5-1 and J is TRBJ2-3; D gene uncertain. Trimming cost V 2 bases and J 2 bases, with 3 bases left between them. The germline V gene encodes CDR1 SGHRS and CDR2 YFSETQ. The CDR3 spans 12 residues. CDR3 in DNA: TGCGCCAGCAGCTTCAACACAGATACGCAGTATTTT. It codes for CASSFNTDTQYF.

This clone was seen only once. The chain joins TRBV29-1 to TRBJ2-7; the D gene is possibly TRBD2 (5 bases). The CDR3 consists of 18 residues. The germline V gene has CDR1 SQVTM and CDR2 ANQGSEA. V was cut by 6 bases and J by 0 bases, with 27 bases left in between. The CDR3 protein is CSVVKLLGSGGPSYEQYF. The CDR3 DNA is TGCAGCGTCGTTAAGCTTTTAGGGAGCGGTGGACCCTCCTACGAGCAGTACTTC.

The chain couples TRBV5-6 to TRBJ2-7; D unclear. The CDR3 covers 11 residues. The V gene lost 3 bases and the J gene lost 6 bases, with 7 bases spanning the gap. Germline values: CDR1 SGHDT, CDR2 YYEEEE. In DNA, the CDR3 is TGTGCCAGCAGCTCGCGGCGCGAGCAGTACTTC. Its protein product is CASSSRREQYF.

The DNA of the CDR3 is TGTGCCAGCAGTTACCCGACAGGTAACAATCAGCCCCAGCATTTT. This translates into CASSYPTGNNQPQHF. This rearrangement joins TRBV6-6 to TRBJ1-5; D possibly corresponds to TRBD1 (6 bases). The CDR3 length is 15 residues. Trimming pared 2 bases from V and 3 bases from J, leaving 11 bases between. The germline V gene has CDR1 MNHNY and CDR2 SVGAGI (reference sequence).

This rearrangement joins TRBV10-3 to TRBJ2-3; 10 bases fit TRBD2. Trimming removed 5 bases from V and 3 bases from J; junction bases left unmatched: 11. Per germline, CDR1 ENHRY and CDR2 SYGVKD. This CDR3 has 17 residues. The CDR3 nucleotides are TGTGCCATCAGTCGAGCCGGGACTAGCGCTAGAACAGATACGCAGTATTTT. This encodes CAISRAGTSARTDTQYF.

The V call is TRBV5-1, the J call TRBJ2-3; 13 bases are a match to TRBD2. J was trimmed by 5 bases and V by 3 bases; bases with no gene match: 3. Germline CDR1 SGHRS, CDR2 YFSETQ. CDR3 length: 15 residues. CDR3 nucleotide sequence: TGCGCCAGCAGCTCGGGGACTAGCGGGATAGATACGCAGTATTTT. It is translated as CASSSGTSGIDTQYF.

This clone has just a few counts. The chain uses TRBV4-1 and TRBJ2-7, with 9 bases identical to TRBD1. The trim removed 4 bases at V and 3 bases at J, leaving 10 bases unmatched. Germline CDR1 MGHRA, CDR2 YSYEKL. This CDR3 is 16 amino acids long. CDR3 in amino acids: CASSLPRTGEVYEQYF. CDR3 DNA: TGCGCCAGCAGCCTCCCTAGGACAGGGGAGGTCTACGAGCAGTACTTC.

The chain recombines TRBV27 with TRBJ1-6; D is perhaps TRBD1 (5 bases). The germline gives CDR1 MNHEY, CDR2 SMNVEV (reference sequence). V lost 3 bases, J lost 7 bases, and 10 bases lay in between. There are 14 residues in the CDR3. The CDR3 sequence: CASSFREGNSPLHF. CDR3 coding DNA: TGTGCCAGCAGTTTCAGGGAGGGGAATTCACCCCTCCACTTT.

This chain connects TRBV5-1 to TRBJ2-1; 9 bases match TRBD2. The CDR3 is 16 amino acids. The J segment lost 4 bases and the V segment lost 4 bases, leaving 9 bases of the junction unmatched. Germline V gene data show CDR1 as SGHRS and CDR2 as YFSETQ. The CDR3 DNA reads TGCGCCAGCAGCCCGTCGTGGACTAGCGCGTACAATGAGCAGTTCTTC. It encodes CASSPSWTSAYNEQFF.

This sequence joins TRBV6-1 and TRBJ1-4; D remains ambiguous. The germline CDR1 and CDR2 sequences are MNHNS and SASEGT. This CDR3 spans 15 amino acids. The V gene lost 1 base and the J gene lost 7 bases, with 13 bases spanning the gap. The CDR3 bases are TGTGCCAGCAGTGAAGTAACGGAGTTGATTGAAAAACTGTTTTTT. Translating gives CASSEVTELIEKLFF.

The chain links TRBV27 to TRBJ2-3, with 7 bases aligning to TRBD1. Germline V gene sequence: CDR1 MNHEY, CDR2 SMNVEV (reference sequence). The CDR3 totals 15 residues. The V and J ends lost 2 bases and 3 bases, in that order; junction bases with no gene match: 5. In nucleotides, the CDR3 is TGTGCCAGCAGTTTAAAAACAGGGGTGACAGATACGCAGTATTTT. It encodes CASSLKTGVTDTQYF.

The chain uses TRBV7-6 and TRBJ2-6; D is unresolved. The germline V gene has CDR1 SGHVS and CDR2 FNYEAQ. This CDR3 spans 13 amino acids. V gave up 5 bases and J gave up 2 bases, with 4 bases separating them. The CDR3 spells CASSPPGANVLTF. CDR3 sequence (DNA): TGTGCCAGCAGCCCCCCTGGGGCCAACGTCCTGACTTTC.

This sequence joins TRBV7-2 and TRBJ2-7, with D possibly matching TRBD1 (8 bases). Germline CDR1 SGHTA, CDR2 FQGNSA. Trimming removed 5 bases at V and 2 bases at J, with 16 bases between. The CDR3 extends over 15 amino acids. The chain's CDR3 is CASSQQGGLTYEQYF. Here the CDR3 DNA reads TGTGCCAGCAGCCAACAGGGGGGACTAACCTACGAGCAGTACTTC.

This sequence joins TRBV5-8 and TRBJ2-7; no firm D call. V was trimmed by 8 bases and J by 4 bases, leaving 10 bases between them. CDR1 and CDR2 from the germline V gene are SGHTS and YDEGEE. The length of the CDR3 is 11 residues. In nucleotides, the CDR3 is TGTGCCAGTCCTGCCGGTTACGAGCAGTACTTC. Its translation: CASPAGYEQYF.

This clone was counted once. The chain uses TRBV20-1 and TRBJ2-7; D perhaps matches TRBD1 (6 bases). Germline CDR1 reads DFQATT; CDR2 reads SNEGSKA (reference sequence). With 3 bases removed from V and 6 bases from J, the gap between germline ends came to 9 bases. The CDR3 runs 11 residues. CDR3 protein: CSARTGPEQYF. In DNA form, the CDR3 reads TGCAGTGCTAGGACAGGCCCCGAGCAGTACTTC.

This chain connects TRBV2 to TRBJ2-3; 9 nucleotides agree with TRBD2. J gave up 6 bases and V 7 bases, and 5 bases lay outside the gene matches. The CDR3 totals 13 residues. Germline CDR1 SNHLY, CDR2 FYNNEI. This chain's CDR3 is CASTTSGGDTQYF. Written as DNA, the CDR3 is TGTGCCAGCACGACTAGCGGTGGGGATACGCAGTATTTT. The variable domain in full, completed from reference TRBV2 and TRBJ2-3, reads EPEVTQTPSHQVTQMGQEVILRCVPISNHLYFYWYRQILGQKVEFLVSFYNNEISEKSEIFDDQFSVERPDGSNFTLKIRSTKLEDSAMYFCASTTSGGDTQYFGPGTRLTVL.

This sequence joins TRBV7-8 and TRBJ1-1; D perhaps matches TRBD1 (5 bases). Trimming removed 5 bases from V and 1 base from J, with 17 bases in between. The CDR3 has 16 residues. CDR1 is SGHVS and CDR2 is FQNEAQ in the germline V gene. The CDR3 loop is CASSNHGGWGNTEAFF. CDR3 nucleotide sequence: TGTGCCAGCAGCAACCACGGGGGTTGGGGGAACACTGAAGCTTTCTTT.

The rearrangement joins TRBV10-2 to TRBJ2-3; 12 nucleotides match TRBD2. The length of the CDR3 is 17 residues. From germline, CDR1 is WSHSY and CDR2 SAAADI. V shed 7 bases, J shed 0 bases, and the junction held 8 bases outside the gene matches. As DNA, the CDR3 is TGCGCCAGCATCTCCGGGACTAGCGGGCCTAGCACAGATACGCAGTATTTT. Translation: CASISGTSGPSTDTQYF.

The J gene is TRBJ2-1, the V gene TRBV4-2, with D tentatively TRBD2 (5 bases). The CDR3 sequence is 17 residues long. The V gene lost 0 bases and the J gene lost 0 bases, with 12 bases spanning the gap. CDR1 is LGHNA and CDR2 is YNFKEQ in the germline V gene. CDR3 sequence reads: CASSQEASSSSYNEQFF. Here the CDR3 DNA reads TGTGCCAGCAGCCAAGAGGCTAGCTCGAGCTCCTACAATGAGCAGTTCTTC.

The rearrangement joins TRBV19 to TRBJ2-1, with 10 bases fitting TRBD2. The CDR3 has 17 amino acids. Trimming cost V 7 bases and J 1 base; bases outside gene matches: 10. The germline V gene has CDR1 LNHDA and CDR2 SQIVND (reference sequence). The CDR3: CASTKSSGRGSYNEQFF. The CDR3 nucleotides are TGTGCCAGTACAAAATCTAGCGGGAGAGGGTCCTACAATGAGCAGTTCTTC.

The chain employs TRBV10-3 and TRBJ2-2; D is unresolved. CDR3 length: 15 residues. Germline V gene lookup returns CDR1 ENHRY and CDR2 SYGVKD. V was trimmed by 3 bases and J by 5 bases, leaving 13 bases between them. The DNA of the CDR3 is TGTGCCATCAGTGACGCCGGCAGGACGACCGGGGAGCTGTTTTTT. Translated: CAISDAGRTTGELFF.

This chain links TRBV2 with TRBJ2-6; tentative D call: TRBD2 (7 bases). V was pared by 8 bases and J by 2 bases, with 10 bases between. The CDR3 consists of 14 residues. Germline values: CDR1 SNHLY, CDR2 FYNNEI. DNA for the CDR3: TGTGCCAGCGGAGGGGGGGCTGGGGCCAACGTCCTGACTTTC. Encoded protein: CASGGGAGANVLTF.

V gene TRBV29-1 combines with J gene TRBJ2-7; 14 bases align to TRBD2. The V segment lost 6 bases and the J segment 3 bases; nucleotides outside the gene matches: 1. The CDR3 sequence is 13 residues long. Germline-derived CDR1 and CDR2 are SQVTM and ANQGSEA. Here the CDR3 reads CSVGTSGSYEQYF. The CDR3 DNA is TGCAGCGTGGGGACTAGCGGGAGCTACGAGCAGTACTTC.